The source of this TCR beta chain is a study of blood T cell repertoires in COVID-19. Whole-study context: Collection of acute and convalescent COVID-19 samples took place in the United States, Italy and Spain. Nucleic acid was either cDNA or gDNA, and it came from T cells, B-cell-depleted T cells, or PBMCs.

Germline V gene data show CDR1 as MNHEY and CDR2 as SVGAGI. This CDR3 has 12 amino acids. The germline V and J ends were trimmed by 9 bases and 3 bases, with 12 bases remaining between them. Produced via immunoSEQ multiplex PCR; TCRdb's table is partial and in-frame only. The sample shows more than 200,000 clones, roughly 88% of them seen only once. The sequence came from a human donor in a cohort sampled during active COVID-19. The chain links TRBV6-5 to TRBJ2-7, with D unclear. Sequencing used peripheral blood. The CDR3 region is CASSSVYYEQYF. CDR3 nucleotides: TGTGCCAGTAGCAGCGTTTACTACGAGCAGTACTTC.